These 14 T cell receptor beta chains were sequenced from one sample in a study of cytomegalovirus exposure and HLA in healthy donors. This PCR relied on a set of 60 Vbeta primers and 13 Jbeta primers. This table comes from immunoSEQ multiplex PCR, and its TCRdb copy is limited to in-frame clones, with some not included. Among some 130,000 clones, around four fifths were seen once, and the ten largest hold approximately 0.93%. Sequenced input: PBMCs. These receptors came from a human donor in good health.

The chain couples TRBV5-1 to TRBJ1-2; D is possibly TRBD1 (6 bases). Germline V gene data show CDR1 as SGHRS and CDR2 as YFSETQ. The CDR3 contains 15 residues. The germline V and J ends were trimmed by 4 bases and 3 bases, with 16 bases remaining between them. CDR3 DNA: TGCGCCAGCAGCCCGGGTTGGGGGGGCGACTATGGCTACACCTTC. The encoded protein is CASSPGWGGDYGYTF.

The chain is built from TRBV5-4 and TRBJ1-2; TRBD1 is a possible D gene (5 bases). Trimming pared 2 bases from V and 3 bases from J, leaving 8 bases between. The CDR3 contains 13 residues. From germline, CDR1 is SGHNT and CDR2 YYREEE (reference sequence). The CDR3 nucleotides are TGTGCCAGCAGCTTATGGGGGGACTATGGCTACACCTTC. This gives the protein CASSLWGDYGYTF.

CDR3 loop: CASSLQAGGNTGELFF. The CDR3 bases are TGTGCCAGCAGCCTACAAGCGGGGGGGAACACCGGGGAGCTGTTTTTT. The rearrangement uses TRBV4-2 and TRBJ2-2; 9 bases line up with TRBD2. The length of the CDR3 is 16 residues. The germline gives CDR1 LGHNA, CDR2 YNFKEQ. V lost 4 bases, J lost 1 base, and 4 bases stayed unmatched.

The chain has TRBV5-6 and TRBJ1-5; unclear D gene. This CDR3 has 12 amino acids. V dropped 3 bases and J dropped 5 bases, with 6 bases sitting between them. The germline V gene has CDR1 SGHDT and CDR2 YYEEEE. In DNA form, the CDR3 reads TGTGCCAGCAGCTCAGGATATCAGCCCCAGCATTTT. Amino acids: CASSSGYQPQHF. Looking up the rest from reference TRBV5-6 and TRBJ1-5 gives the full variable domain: DAGVTQSPTHLIKTRGQQVTLRCSPKSGHDTVSWYQQALGQGPQFIFQYYEEEERQRGNFPDRFSGHQFPNYSSELNVNALLLGDSALYLCASSSGYQPQHFGDGTRLSIL.

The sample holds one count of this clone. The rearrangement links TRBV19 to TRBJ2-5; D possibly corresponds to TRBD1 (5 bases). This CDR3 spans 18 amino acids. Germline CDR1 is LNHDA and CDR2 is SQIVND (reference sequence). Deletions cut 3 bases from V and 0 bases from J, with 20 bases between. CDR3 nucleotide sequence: TGTGCCAGTAGTATGGTAGGGGTCACCAATTCGTACCAAGAGACCCAGTACTTC. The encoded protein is CASSMVGVTNSYQETQYF. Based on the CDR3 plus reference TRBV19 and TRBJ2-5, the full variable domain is DGGITQSPKYLFRKEGQNVTLSCEQNLNHDAMYWYRQDPGQGLRLIYYSQIVNDFQKGDIAEGYSVSREKKESFPLTVTSAQKNPTAFYLCASSMVGVTNSYQETQYFGPGTRLLVL.

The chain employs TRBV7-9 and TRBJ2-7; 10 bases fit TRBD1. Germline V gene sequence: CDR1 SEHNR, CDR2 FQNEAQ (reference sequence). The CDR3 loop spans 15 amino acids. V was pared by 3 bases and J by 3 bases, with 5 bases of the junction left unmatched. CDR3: CASSFAGTGDYEQYF. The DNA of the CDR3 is TGTGCCAGCAGCTTTGCCGGGACAGGGGACTACGAGCAGTACTTC.

In DNA, the CDR3 is TGTGCCAGCAGCCGGCCCGAGGTTTCGGTCGGCACTGAAGCTTTCTTT. Protein product: CASSRPEVSVGTEAFF. V gene TRBV7-8 combines with J gene TRBJ1-1; D ambiguous. Deletions cut 5 bases from V and 4 bases from J, with 20 bases between. CDR1 and CDR2 (germline): SGHVS, FQNEAQ. The CDR3 has 16 amino acids.

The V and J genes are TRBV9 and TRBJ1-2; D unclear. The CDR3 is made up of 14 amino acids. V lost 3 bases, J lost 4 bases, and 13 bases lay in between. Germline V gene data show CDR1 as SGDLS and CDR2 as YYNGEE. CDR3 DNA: TGTGCCAGCAGCGGCCCGGACGGAGGCTATGGCTACACCTTC. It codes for CASSGPDGGYGYTF.

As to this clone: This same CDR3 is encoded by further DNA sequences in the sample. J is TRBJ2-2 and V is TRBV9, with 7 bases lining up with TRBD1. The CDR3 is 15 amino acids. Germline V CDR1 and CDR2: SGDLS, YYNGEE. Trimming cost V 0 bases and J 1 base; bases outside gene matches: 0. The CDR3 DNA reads TGTGCCAGCAGCGTAGACAGGGGGAACACCGGGGAGCTGTTTTTT. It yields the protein CASSVDRGNTGELFF.

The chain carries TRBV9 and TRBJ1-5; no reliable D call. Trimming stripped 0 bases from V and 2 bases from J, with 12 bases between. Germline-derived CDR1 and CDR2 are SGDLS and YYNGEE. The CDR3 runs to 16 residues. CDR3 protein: CASSVDGDRGNQPQHF. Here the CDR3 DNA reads TGTGCCAGCAGCGTAGACGGGGATCGGGGCAATCAGCCCCAGCATTTT.

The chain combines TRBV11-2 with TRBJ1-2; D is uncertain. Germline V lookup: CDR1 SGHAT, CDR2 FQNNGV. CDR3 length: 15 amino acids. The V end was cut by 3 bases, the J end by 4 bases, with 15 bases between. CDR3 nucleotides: TGTGCCAGCAGCTTCGGGTCGGCCCCAAGCTATGGCTACACCTTC. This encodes CASSFGSAPSYGYTF. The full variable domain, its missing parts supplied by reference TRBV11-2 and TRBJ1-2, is EAGVAQSPRYKIIEKRQSVAFWCNPISGHATLYWYQQILGQGPKLLIQFQNNGVVDDSQLPKDRFSAERLKGVDSTLKIQPAKLEDSAVYLCASSFGSAPSYGYTFGSGTRLTVV.

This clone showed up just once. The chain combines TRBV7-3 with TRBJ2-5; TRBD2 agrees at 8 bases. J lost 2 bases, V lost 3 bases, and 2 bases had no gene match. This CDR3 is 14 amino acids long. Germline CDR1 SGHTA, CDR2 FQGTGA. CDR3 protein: CASSLAGGQETQYF. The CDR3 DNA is TGTGCCAGCAGCTTGGCGGGGGGACAAGAGACCCAGTACTTC.

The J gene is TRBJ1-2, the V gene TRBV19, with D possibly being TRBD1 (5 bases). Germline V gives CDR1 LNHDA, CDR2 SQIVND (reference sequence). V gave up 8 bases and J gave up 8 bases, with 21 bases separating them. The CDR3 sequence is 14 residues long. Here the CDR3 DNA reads TGTGCCAGTCGAGGGGAGGGGAATCGTCGGGGCTACACCTTC. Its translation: CASRGEGNRRGYTF.

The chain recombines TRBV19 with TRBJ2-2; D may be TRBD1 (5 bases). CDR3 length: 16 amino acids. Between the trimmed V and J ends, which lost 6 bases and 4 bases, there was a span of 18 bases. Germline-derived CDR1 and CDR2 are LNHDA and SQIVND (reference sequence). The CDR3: CASRLDDSATTGELFF. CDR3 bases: TGTGCCAGTAGGCTCGACGACAGCGCGACCACCGGGGAGCTGTTTTTT.